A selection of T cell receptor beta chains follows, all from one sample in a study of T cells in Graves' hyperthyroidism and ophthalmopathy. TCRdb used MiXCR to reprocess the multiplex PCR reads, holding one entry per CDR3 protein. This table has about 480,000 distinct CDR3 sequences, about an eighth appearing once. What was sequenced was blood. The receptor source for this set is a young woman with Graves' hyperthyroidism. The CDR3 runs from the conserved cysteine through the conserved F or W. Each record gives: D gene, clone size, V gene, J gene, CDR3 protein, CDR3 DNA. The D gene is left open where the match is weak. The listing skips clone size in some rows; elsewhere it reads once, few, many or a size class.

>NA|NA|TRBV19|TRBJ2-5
CASSIVAGTPQETQYF
TGTGCCAGTAGTATAGTGGCCGGGACACCCCAAGAGACCCAGTACTTC
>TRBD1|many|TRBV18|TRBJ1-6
CASSPGTGGNSPLHF
TGTGCCAGCTCACCAGGGACAGGGGGTAATTCACCCCTCCACTTT
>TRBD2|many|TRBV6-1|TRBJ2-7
CASRWAGTSPYEQYF
TGTGCCAGCAGATGGGCCGGGACTAGTCCCTACGAGCAGTACTTC
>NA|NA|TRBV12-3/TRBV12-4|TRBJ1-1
CASSHGTAIEAFF
TGTGCCAGCAGCCACGGGACCGCAATTGAAGCTTTCTTT
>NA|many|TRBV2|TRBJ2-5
CASEGAGVKTQYF
TGTGCCAGCGAAGGGGCAGGGGTAAAGACCCAGTACTTC
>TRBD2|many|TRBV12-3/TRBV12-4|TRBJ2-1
CASLAGGSYNEQFF
TGTGCCAGCCTAGCGGGAGGATCATACAATGAGCAGTTCTTC
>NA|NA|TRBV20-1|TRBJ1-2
CSATGNLDGYTF
TGCAGTGCTACAGGGAACTTAGATGGCTACACCTTC
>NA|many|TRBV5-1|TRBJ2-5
CASSFGSAPQETQYF
TGCGCCAGCAGCTTTGGTTCAGCCCCCCAAGAGACCCAGTACTTC
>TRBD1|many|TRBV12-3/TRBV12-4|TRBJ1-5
CASSRDRGQPQHF
TGTGCCAGCAGTCGGGACAGAGGGCAGCCCCAGCATTTT
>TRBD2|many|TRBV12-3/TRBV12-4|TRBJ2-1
CASSLARAGGYNEQFF
TGTGCCAGCAGTTTAGCGAGGGCGGGAGGGTACAATGAGCAGTTCTTC
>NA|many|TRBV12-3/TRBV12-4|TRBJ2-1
CASSYVPSSYNEQFF
TGTGCCAGCAGCTACGTGCCGAGCTCCTACAATGAGCAGTTCTTC
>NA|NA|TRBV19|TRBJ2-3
CASQTRGAPTDTQYF
TGTGCCAGCCAGACCAGGGGGGCGCCCACAGATACGCAGTATTTT
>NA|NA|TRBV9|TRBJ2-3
CASSGGQGTAYTDTQYF
TGTGCCAGCAGCGGCGGACAAGGGACGGCTTACACAGATACGCAGTATTTT
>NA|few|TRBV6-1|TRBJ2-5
CASTRKDQETQYF
TGTGCCAGCACCCGCAAGGACCAAGAGACCCAGTACTTC
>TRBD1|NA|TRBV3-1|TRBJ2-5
CASRQTGEETQYF
TGTGCCAGCAGACAAACAGGGGAAGAGACCCAGTACTTC
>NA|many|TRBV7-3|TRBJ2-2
CASSLKGFANTGELFF
TGTGCCAGCAGCTTAAAAGGATTCGCGAACACCGGGGAGCTGTTTTTT
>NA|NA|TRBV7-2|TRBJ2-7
CASSKGGDPYEQYF
TGTGCCAGCAGCAAGGGGGGGGATCCCTACGAGCAGTACTTC
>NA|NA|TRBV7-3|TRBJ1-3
CASSFGSGNTIYF
TGTGCCAGCAGCTTTGGGTCCGGAAACACCATATATTTT
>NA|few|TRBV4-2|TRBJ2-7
CASSPRWVHEQYF
TGTGCCAGCAGCCCCCGGTGGGTACACGAGCAGTACTTC
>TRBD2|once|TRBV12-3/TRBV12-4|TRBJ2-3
CASNSGLAPDTQYF
TGTGCCAGCAATTCGGGACTAGCCCCAGATACGCAGTATTTT
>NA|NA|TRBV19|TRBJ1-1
CASSATGAGEAFF
TGTGCCAGTAGTGCCACCGGGGCCGGTGAAGCTTTCTTT
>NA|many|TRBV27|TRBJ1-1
CASSLRGYNTEAFF
TGTGCCAGCAGTTTAAGAGGGTACAACACTGAAGCTTTCTTT
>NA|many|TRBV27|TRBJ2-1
CASSLQARSYNEQFF
TGTGCCAGCAGTTTACAGGCGCGATCCTACAATGAGCAGTTCTTC
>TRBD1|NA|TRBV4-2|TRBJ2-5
CASSQTGGQETQYF
TGTGCCAGCAGCCAAACAGGGGGCCAAGAGACCCAGTACTTC
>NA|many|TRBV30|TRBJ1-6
CACRGSSYNSPLHF
TGTGCCTGTCGGGGGAGCTCCTATAATTCACCCCTCCACTTT
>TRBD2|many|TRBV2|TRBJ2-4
CASSRTSGRLSKNIQYF
TGTGCCAGCAGCCGGACTAGCGGGAGATTGTCCAAAAACATTCAGTACTTC
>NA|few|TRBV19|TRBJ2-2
CASSRLTGELFF
TGTGCCAGTAGTCGCCTCACCGGGGAGCTGTTTTTT
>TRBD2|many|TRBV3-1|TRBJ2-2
CASSQVGLDVGELFF
TGTGCCAGCAGCCAAGTGGGACTAGACGTCGGGGAGCTGTTTTTT
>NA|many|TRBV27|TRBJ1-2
CASMGILNRGGNYGYTF
TGTGCCAGCATGGGGATCCTGAATCGGGGTGGTAACTATGGCTACACCTTC
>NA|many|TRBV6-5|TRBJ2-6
CASSYLAGANVLTF
TGTGCCAGCAGTTACCTGGCTGGGGCCAACGTCCTGACTTTC
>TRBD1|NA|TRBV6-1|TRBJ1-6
CASRVRTGFENSPLHF
TGTGCCAGCAGGGTGCGGACAGGGTTTGAGAATTCACCCCTCCACTTT
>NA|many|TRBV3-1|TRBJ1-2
CASSRDGNYGYTF
TGTGCCAGCAGTCGCGACGGCAACTATGGCTACACCTTC
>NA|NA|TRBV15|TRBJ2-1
CATSSFGGANEQFF
TGTGCCACCAGCTCCTTTGGTGGGGCTAATGAGCAGTTCTTC
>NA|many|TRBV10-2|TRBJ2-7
CATGVTSSYEQYF
TGCGCCACGGGGGTGACGAGCTCCTACGAGCAGTACTTC
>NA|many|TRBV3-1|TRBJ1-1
CASSQERGDFSEAFF
TGTGCCAGCAGCCAAGAACGGGGGGACTTTTCTGAAGCTTTCTTT
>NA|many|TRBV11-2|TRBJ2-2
CASSLRGAANTGELFF
TGTGCCAGCAGCTTGAGGGGGGCGGCGAACACCGGGGAGCTGTTTTTT
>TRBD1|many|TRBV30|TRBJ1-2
CAATPDRRSYGYTF
TGTGCCGCAACCCCGGACAGGCGATCATATGGCTACACCTTC